This TCR beta chain was documented in a study of blood T cell repertoires in COVID-19. Generated by immunoSEQ multiplex PCR, the TCRdb table keeps only in-frame clones and is missing some. The sample lists 61,000 or so clones; about 85% were seen once. A single count supports this clone. From germline, CDR1 is MDHEN and CDR2 SYDVKM. V lost 1 base and J 12 bases, leaving 13 bases between the germline ends. This CDR3 has 12 residues. The origin of this receptor is an elderly woman with acute or convalescent COVID-19. V is TRBV28 and J is TRBJ2-7; tentatively, D is TRBD1 (7 bases). The sample comprised peripheral blood. The CDR3 coding sequence is TGTGCCAGCAGTTTATTACAGGGGAGGTGGTACTTC. Translated, it gives CASSLLQGRWYF.